The TCR beta chain described here comes from a study of T cells in Graves' hyperthyroidism and ophthalmopathy. Study conclusions and caveats: It was a median about 6 months before onset that the model predicted ophthalmopathy. Also found in blood were most expanded thyroid clonotypes above 0.001.

This clonotype has at least ten counts. Its antigen remains unknown. There were TCR beta CDR3 regions amplified from RNA transcripts. Researchers ran a first-round RT-PCR on the TCR CDR3 using the HTBI primer set. Via MiXCR, TCRdb re-called the multiplex PCR reads, giving one row per CDR3 protein. In the table there are nearly 600,000 distinct CDR3 sequences, 12% to 15% of which are singletons. CDR3 length: 13 residues. Trimming cost V 0 bases and J 6 bases, with 9 bases left between them. CDR1 and CDR2 from the germline V gene are SQVTM and ANQGSEA. The PBMCs were taken from approximately 11 ml of fresh peripheral blood.

What was sequenced was blood. The sequence was obtained from a woman in her late teens or twenties with Graves' ophthalmopathy. The rearrangement uses TRBV29-1 and TRBJ2-1, with unresolved D. CDR3 in DNA: TGCAGCGTTGAAGATCAAGGCCTCAATGAGCAGTTCTTC. It is translated as CSVEDQGLNEQFF.